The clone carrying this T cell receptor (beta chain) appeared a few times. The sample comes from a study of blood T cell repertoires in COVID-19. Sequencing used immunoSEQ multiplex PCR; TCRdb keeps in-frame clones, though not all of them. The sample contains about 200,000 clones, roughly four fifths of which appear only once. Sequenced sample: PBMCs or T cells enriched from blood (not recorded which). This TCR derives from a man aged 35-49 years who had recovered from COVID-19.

The CDR3 bases are TGCGCCAGCAGTGATGTTGGGACTAGCGGGAGATACGAGCAGTACTTC. Amino acid sequence: CASSDVGTSGRYEQYF. The genes are TRBV10-2 and TRBJ2-7, with 14 bases aligning to TRBD2. Germline V gene lookup returns CDR1 WSHSY and CDR2 SAAADI. V dropped 3 bases and J dropped 4; count of bases not matched to a gene: 5. The CDR3 is 16 residues long.